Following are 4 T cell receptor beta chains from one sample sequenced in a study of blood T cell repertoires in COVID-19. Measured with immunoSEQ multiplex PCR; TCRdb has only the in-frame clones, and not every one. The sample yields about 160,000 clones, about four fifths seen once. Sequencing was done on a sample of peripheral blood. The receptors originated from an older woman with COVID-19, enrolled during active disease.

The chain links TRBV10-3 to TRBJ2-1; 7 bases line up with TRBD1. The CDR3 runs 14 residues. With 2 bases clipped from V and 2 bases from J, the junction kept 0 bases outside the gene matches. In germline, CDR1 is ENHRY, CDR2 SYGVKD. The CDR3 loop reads CAISEDRAYNEQFF. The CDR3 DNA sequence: TGTGCCATCAGTGAGGACAGGGCCTACAATGAGCAGTTCTTC.

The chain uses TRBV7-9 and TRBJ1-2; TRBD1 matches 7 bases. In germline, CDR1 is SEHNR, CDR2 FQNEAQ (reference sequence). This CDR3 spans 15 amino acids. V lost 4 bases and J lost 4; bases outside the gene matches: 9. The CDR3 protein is CASSYRDRVVYGYTF. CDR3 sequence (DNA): TGTGCCAGCAGCTACCGCGACAGGGTAGTCTATGGCTACACCTTC.

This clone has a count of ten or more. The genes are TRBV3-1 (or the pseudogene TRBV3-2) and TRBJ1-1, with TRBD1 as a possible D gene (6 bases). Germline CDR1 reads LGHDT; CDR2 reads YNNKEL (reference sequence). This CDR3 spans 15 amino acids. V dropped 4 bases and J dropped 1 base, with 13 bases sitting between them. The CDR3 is CASSPRGNQNTEAFF. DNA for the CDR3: TGTGCCAGCAGCCCCAGGGGTAATCAGAACACTGAAGCTTTCTTT.

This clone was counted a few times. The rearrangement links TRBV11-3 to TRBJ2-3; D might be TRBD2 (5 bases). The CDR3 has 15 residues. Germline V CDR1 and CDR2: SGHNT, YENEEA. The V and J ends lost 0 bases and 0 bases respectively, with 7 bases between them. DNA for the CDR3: TGTGCCAGCAGCTTAGATGGCGGGAGCACAGATACGCAGTATTTT. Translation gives CASSLDGGSTDTQYF.